One sample yielded the 5 T cell receptor beta chains listed below, sequenced in a study of T cell responses to AZD1222 COVID-19 vaccine. Profiling relied on immunoSEQ multiplex PCR, and the TCRdb table lists in-frame clones only, not all of them. The sample gives tens of thousands of clones, roughly nine tenths of which show up once; approximately 9.3% is in the top ten. The specimen comprised peripheral blood, sampled 28 days after the second AZD1222 dose. The receptor set was obtained from an adult who received the AZD1222 COVID-19 vaccine.

CDR3 protein: CASSVPFLGGRETQYF. CDR3 DNA sequence: TGTGCCAGCAGCGTACCCTTTTTGGGGGGTCGAGAGACCCAGTACTTC. V is TRBV7-8 and J is TRBJ2-5, with D tentatively TRBD2 (6 bases). This CDR3 comprises 16 residues. Germline CDR1 is SGHVS and CDR2 is FQNEAQ. Trimming stripped 5 bases from V and 4 bases from J, with 20 bases between. Looking up the rest from reference TRBV7-8 and TRBJ2-5 gives the full variable domain: GAGVSQSPRYKVAKRGQDVALRCDPISGHVSLFWYQQALGQGPEFLTYFQNEAQLDKSGLPSDRFFAERPEGSVSTLKIQRTQQEDSAVYLCASSVPFLGGRETQYFGPGTRLLVL.

The genes are TRBV18 and TRBJ1-2; D ambiguous. The length of the CDR3 is 17 residues. Germline V gene sequence: CDR1 KGHSH, CDR2 LQKENI. Trimming stripped 3 bases from V and 4 bases from J, with 21 bases between. The CDR3 sequence is CASSPLLGNIRAYGYTF. As DNA, the CDR3 is TGTGCCAGCTCACCCCTATTGGGAAATATCCGCGCCTATGGCTACACCTTC.

V and J are TRBV24-1 and TRBJ2-5, with 15 positions matching TRBD2. Per the germline V gene, CDR1 is KGHDR and CDR2 is SFDVKD. The CDR3 loop spans 18 amino acids. The V segment lost 4 bases and the J segment 4 bases; nucleotides outside the gene matches: 9. The CDR3 region is CATSDPGTSGRNVETQYF. For the CDR3, the DNA is TGTGCCACCAGTGACCCCGGGACTAGCGGGAGGAATGTAGAGACCCAGTACTTC.

This clone was seen a handful of times. The chain recombines TRBV9 with TRBJ1-3; D uncertain. The germline CDR1 and CDR2 sequences are SGDLS and YYNGEE. The CDR3 is made up of 18 amino acids. V lost 4 bases, J lost 0 bases, and 20 bases lay in between. The CDR3 coding sequence is TGTGCCAGCAGCTCGGCTCGCGGCGGAGGGAGCTCTGGAAACACCATATATTTT. This translates into CASSSARGGGSSGNTIYF.

The genes are TRBV4-2 and TRBJ2-2; TRBD1 is a possible D gene (6 bases). Trimming shortened V by 2 bases and J by 8 bases, and 12 bases separated the two germline ends. The CDR3 is 14 amino acids. Germline loops: CDR1 LGHNA, CDR2 YNFKEQ. Here the CDR3 DNA reads TGTGCCAGCAGCCAATCCAGGGGTGGTGGGGAGCTGTTTTTT. This sequence encodes CASSQSRGGGELFF.